Sequencing of this T cell receptor beta chain was carried out in a study of shared clonotypes between healthy human individuals. Whole-study context: Donors, aged 18 to 49, were a couple of women and a few men. General study results and limits: Sampling covered blood only; tissue repertoires likely differ.

Libraries were prepared by immunoSEQ multiplex PCR; TCRdb keeps only in-frame clonotypes and omits some of them. The repertoire consists of roughly 1,100,000 clones, with approximately 70% occurring once and the leading ten covering about 1.5%. This clone was recorded a few times. Its antigen is still unknown. CDR1 SGHRS and CDR2 YFSETQ come from the germline V gene. The CDR3 is 13 residues long. J lost 6 bases, V lost 4 bases, and 3 bases had no gene match. This clonotype originated in a man aged 18 to 29 in good health. The chain carries TRBV5-1 and TRBJ1-1; 10 positions agree with TRBD1. The sequencing input was memory CD4+ T cells sorted from blood. Sample subset: CD45RA-negative fraction. CDR3: CASSPDRGSEAFF. The CDR3 nucleotides read TGCGCCAGCAGCCCGGACAGGGGGTCTGAAGCTTTCTTT.